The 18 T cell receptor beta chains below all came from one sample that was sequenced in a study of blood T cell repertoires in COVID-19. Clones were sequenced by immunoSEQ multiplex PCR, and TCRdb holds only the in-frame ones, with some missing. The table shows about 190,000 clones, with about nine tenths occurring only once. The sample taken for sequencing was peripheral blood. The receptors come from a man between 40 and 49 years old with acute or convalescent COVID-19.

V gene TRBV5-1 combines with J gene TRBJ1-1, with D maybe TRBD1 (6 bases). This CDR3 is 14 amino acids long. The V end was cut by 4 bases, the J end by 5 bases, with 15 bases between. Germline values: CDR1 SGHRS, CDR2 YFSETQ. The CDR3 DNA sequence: TGCGCCAGCAGCCCAACAGGGCCGAATACTGAAGCTTTCTTT. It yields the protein CASSPTGPNTEAFF.

The CDR3 region is CASSPGTGSAYGYTF. For the CDR3, the DNA is TGTGCCAGCAGCCCCGGAACAGGGTCTGCTTATGGCTACACCTTC. J is TRBJ1-2 and V is TRBV11-2; maybe TRBD1 (6 bases). CDR1 is SGHAT and CDR2 is FQNNGV in the germline V gene. This CDR3 contains 15 residues. The V gene lost 5 bases and the J gene lost 5 bases, with 18 bases spanning the gap.

CDR3 nucleotides: TGTGCCTGGAGTGATCGGGGGGCGAGGTTATCGGCTAACTATGGCTACACCTTC. It yields the protein CAWSDRGARLSANYGYTF. This chain connects TRBV30 to TRBJ1-2, with D perhaps matching TRBD1 (6 bases). Trimming cost V 1 base and J 0 bases, with 21 bases left between them. Germline V CDR1 and CDR2: GTSNPN, SVGIG (reference sequence). The CDR3 has 18 amino acids.

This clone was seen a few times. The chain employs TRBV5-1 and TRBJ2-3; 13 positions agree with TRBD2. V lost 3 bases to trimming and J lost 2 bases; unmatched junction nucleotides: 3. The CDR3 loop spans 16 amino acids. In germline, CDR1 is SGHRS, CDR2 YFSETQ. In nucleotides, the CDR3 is TGCGCCAGCAGCTGGACTAGCGGGGGTGACACAGATACGCAGTATTTT. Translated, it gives CASSWTSGGDTDTQYF. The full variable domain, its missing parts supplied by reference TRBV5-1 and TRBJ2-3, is KAGVTQTPRYLIKTRGQQVTLSCSPISGHRSVSWYQQTPGQGLQFLFEYFSETQRNKGNFPGRFSGRQFSNSRSEMNVSTLELGDSALYLCASSWTSGGDTDTQYFGPGTRLTVL.

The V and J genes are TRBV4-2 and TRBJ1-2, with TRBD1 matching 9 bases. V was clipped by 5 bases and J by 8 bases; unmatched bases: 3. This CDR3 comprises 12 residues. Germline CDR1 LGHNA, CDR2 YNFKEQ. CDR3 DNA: TGTGCCAGCAGCGGACAGGGGAACGGCTACACCTTC. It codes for CASSGQGNGYTF.

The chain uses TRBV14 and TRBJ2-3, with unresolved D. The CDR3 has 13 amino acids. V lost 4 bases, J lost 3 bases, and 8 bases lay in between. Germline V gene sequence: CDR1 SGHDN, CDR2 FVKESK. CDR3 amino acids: CASSPVRTDTQYF. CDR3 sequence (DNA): TGTGCCAGCAGCCCCGTTCGGACAGATACGCAGTATTTT.

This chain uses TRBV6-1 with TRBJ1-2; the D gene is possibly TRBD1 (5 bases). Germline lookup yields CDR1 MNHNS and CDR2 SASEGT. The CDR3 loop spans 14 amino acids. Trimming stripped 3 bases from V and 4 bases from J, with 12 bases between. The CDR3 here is CASSDLDTAYGYTF. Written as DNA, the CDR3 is TGTGCCAGCAGTGATTTGGACACGGCCTATGGCTACACCTTC.

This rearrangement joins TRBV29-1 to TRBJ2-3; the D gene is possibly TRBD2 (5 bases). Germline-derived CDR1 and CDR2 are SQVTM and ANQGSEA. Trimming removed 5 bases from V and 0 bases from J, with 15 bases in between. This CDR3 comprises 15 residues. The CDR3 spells CSVKVSGSSTDTQYF. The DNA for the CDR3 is TGCAGCGTTAAAGTGAGTGGGAGTAGCACAGATACGCAGTATTTT.

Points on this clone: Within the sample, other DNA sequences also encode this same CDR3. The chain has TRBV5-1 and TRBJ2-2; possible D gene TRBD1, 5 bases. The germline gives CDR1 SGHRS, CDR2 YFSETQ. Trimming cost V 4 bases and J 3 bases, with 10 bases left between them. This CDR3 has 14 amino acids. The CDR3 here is CASSRDSYTGELFF. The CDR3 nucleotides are TGCGCCAGCAGCAGAGACAGCTACACCGGGGAGCTGTTTTTT.

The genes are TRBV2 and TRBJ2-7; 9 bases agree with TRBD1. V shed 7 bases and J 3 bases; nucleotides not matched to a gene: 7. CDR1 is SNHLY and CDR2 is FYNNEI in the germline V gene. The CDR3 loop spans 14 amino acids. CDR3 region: CASIPGQGLYEQYF. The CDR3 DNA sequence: TGTGCCAGCATTCCGGGACAGGGCCTCTACGAGCAGTACTTC.

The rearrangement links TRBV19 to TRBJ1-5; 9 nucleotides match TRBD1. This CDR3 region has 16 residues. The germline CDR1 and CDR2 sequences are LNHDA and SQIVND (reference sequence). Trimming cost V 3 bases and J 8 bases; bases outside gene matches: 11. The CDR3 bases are TGTGCCAGTAGTATTTTCTTGACAGGGGGGTGGGAGCCCCAGCATTTT. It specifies CASSIFLTGGWEPQHF.

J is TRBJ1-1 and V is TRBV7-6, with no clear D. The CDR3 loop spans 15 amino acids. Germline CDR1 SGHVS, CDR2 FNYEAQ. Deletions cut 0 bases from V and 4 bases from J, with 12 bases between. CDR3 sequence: CASSLAGKEGTEAFF. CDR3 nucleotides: TGTGCCAGCAGCTTAGCGGGGAAAGAGGGCACTGAAGCTTTCTTT. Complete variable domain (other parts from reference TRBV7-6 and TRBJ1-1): GAGVSQSPRYKVTKRGQDVALRCDPISGHVSLYWYRQALGQGPEFLTYFNYEAQQDKSGLPNDRFSAERPEGSISTLTIQRTEQRDSAMYRCASSLAGKEGTEAFFGQGTRLTVV.

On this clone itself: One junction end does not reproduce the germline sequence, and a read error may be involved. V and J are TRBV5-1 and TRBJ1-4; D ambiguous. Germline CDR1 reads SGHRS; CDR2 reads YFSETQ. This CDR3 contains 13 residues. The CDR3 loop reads CASSLNFGEGGIF. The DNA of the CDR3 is TGCGCCAGCAGCTTGAATTTCGGGGAGGGTGGAATTTTT. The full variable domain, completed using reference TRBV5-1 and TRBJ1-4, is KAGVTQTPRYLIKTRGQQVTLSCSPISGHRSVSWYQQTPGQGLQFLFEYFSETQRNKGNFPGRFSGRQFSNSRSEMNVSTLELGDSALYLCASSLNFGEGGIFGSGTQLSVL.

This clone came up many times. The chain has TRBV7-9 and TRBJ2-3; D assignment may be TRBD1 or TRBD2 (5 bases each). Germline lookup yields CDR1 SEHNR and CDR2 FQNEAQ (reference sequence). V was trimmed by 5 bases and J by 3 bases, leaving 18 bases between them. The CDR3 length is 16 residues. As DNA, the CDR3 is TGTGCCAGCAGCAGGGACGGCGGAGGCAAGACAGATACGCAGTATTTT. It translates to CASSRDGGGKTDTQYF.

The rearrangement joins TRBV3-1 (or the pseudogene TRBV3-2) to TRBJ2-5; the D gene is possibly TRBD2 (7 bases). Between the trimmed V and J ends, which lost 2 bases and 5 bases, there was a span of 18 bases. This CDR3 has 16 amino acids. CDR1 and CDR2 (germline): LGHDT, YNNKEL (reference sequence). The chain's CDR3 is CASSQSRGAGGETQYF. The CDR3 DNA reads TGTGCCAGCAGCCAATCCCGGGGGGCCGGAGGTGAGACCCAGTACTTC.

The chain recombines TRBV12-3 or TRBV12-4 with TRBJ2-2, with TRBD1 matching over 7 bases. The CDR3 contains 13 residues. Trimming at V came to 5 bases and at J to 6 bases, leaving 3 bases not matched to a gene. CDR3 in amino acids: CASSPGGAGELFF. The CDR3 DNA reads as TGTGCCAGCAGTCCAGGGGGTGCCGGGGAGCTGTTTTTT.

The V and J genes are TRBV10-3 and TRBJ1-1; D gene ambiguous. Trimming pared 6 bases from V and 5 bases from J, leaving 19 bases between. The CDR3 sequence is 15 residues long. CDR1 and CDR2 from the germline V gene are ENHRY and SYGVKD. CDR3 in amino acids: CAIRSPLAVRTEAFF. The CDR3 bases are TGTGCCATCAGGTCCCCTTTGGCAGTGAGGACTGAAGCTTTCTTT.

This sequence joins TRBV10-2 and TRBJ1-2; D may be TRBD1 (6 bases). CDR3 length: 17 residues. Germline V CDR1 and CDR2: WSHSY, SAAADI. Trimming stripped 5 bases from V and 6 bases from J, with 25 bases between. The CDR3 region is CASSYKPQGLVPDGYTF. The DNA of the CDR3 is TGCGCCAGCAGTTACAAGCCACAGGGTCTCGTCCCGGATGGCTACACCTTC.